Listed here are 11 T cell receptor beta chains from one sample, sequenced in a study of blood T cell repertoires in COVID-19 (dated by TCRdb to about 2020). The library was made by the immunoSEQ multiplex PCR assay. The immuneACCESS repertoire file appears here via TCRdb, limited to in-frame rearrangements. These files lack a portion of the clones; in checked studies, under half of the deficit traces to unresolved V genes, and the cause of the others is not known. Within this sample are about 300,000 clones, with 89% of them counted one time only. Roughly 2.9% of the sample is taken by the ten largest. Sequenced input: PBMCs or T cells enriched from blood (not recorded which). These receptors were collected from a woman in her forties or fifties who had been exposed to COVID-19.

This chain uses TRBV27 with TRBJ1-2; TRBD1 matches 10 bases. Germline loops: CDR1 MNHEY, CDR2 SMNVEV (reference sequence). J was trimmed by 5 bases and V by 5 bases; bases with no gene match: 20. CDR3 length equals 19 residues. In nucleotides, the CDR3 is TGTGCCAGCAGTGCCTCTCCGGGACAGGGGTTGGGGGTTGGATATGGCTACACCTTC. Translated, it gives CASSASPGQGLGVGYGYTF.

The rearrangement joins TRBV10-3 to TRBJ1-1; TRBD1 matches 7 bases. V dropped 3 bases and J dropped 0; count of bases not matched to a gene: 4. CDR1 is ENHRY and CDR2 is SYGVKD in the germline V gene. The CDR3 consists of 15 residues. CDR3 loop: CAISDPDRVNTEAFF. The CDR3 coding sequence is TGTGCCATCAGTGATCCCGACAGGGTGAACACTGAAGCTTTCTTT.

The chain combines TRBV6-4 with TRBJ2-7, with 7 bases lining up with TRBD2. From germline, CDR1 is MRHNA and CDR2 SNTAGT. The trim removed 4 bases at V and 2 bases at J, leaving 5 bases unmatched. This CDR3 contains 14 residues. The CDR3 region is CASSVASGPYEQYF. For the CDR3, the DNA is TGTGCCAGCAGTGTAGCTAGCGGTCCCTACGAGCAGTACTTC.

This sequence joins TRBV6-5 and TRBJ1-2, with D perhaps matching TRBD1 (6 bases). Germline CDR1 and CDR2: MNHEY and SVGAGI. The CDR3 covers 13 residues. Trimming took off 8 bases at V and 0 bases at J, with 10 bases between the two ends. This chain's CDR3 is CASSGTPNYGYTF. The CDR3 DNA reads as TGTGCCAGCTCCGGGACACCTAACTATGGCTACACCTTC.

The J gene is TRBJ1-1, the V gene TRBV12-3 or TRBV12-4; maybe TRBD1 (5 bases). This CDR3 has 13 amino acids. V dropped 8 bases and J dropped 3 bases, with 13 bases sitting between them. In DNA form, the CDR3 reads TGTGCCAGCCGTCGGGGGGGTTACACTGAAGCTTTCTTT. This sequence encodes CASRRGGYTEAFF.

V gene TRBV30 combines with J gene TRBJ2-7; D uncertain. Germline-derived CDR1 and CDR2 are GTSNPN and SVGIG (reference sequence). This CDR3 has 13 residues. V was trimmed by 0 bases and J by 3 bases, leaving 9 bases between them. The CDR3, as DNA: TGTGCCTGGAGTGTACAAGCGCTCTACGAGCAGTACTTC. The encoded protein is CAWSVQALYEQYF.

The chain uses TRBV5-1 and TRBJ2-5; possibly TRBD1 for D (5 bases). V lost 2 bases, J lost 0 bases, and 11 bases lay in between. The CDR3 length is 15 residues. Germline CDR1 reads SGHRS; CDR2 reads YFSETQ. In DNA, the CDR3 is TGCGCCAGCAGCTTCGCCAGGGATTACCAAGAGACCCAGTACTTC. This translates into CASSFARDYQETQYF. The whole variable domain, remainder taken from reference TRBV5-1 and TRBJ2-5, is KAGVTQTPRYLIKTRGQQVTLSCSPISGHRSVSWYQQTPGQGLQFLFEYFSETQRNKGNFPGRFSGRQFSNSRSEMNVSTLELGDSALYLCASSFARDYQETQYFGPGTRLLVL.

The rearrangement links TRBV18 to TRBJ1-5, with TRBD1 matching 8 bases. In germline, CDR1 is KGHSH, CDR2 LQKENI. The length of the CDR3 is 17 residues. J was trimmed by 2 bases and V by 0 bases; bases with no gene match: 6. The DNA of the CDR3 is TGTGCCAGCTCACCACCCTCGACAGGGGTGCGCAATCAGCCCCAGCATTTT. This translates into CASSPPSTGVRNQPQHF.

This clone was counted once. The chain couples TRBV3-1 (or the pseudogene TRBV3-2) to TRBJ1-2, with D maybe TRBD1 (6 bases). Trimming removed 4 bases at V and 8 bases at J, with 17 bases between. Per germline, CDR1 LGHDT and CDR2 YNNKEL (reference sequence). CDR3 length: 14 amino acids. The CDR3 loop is CASSRDTTGTGYTF. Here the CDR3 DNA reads TGTGCCAGCAGCCGGGACACAACCGGCACGGGCTACACCTTC.

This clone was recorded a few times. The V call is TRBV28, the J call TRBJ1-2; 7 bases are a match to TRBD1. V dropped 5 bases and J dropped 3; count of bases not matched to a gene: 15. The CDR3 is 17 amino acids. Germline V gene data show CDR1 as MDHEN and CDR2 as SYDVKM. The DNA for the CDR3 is TGTGCCAGCAGTGCAGTTAGACAGGGTTTGATGGACTATGGCTACACCTTC. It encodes CASSAVRQGLMDYGYTF.

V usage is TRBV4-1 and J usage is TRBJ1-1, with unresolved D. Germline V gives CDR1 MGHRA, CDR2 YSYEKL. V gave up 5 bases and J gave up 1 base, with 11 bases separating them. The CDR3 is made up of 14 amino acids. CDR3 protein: CASSSKTGNTEAFF. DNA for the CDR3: TGCGCCAGCAGCTCAAAGACGGGGAACACTGAAGCTTTCTTT.